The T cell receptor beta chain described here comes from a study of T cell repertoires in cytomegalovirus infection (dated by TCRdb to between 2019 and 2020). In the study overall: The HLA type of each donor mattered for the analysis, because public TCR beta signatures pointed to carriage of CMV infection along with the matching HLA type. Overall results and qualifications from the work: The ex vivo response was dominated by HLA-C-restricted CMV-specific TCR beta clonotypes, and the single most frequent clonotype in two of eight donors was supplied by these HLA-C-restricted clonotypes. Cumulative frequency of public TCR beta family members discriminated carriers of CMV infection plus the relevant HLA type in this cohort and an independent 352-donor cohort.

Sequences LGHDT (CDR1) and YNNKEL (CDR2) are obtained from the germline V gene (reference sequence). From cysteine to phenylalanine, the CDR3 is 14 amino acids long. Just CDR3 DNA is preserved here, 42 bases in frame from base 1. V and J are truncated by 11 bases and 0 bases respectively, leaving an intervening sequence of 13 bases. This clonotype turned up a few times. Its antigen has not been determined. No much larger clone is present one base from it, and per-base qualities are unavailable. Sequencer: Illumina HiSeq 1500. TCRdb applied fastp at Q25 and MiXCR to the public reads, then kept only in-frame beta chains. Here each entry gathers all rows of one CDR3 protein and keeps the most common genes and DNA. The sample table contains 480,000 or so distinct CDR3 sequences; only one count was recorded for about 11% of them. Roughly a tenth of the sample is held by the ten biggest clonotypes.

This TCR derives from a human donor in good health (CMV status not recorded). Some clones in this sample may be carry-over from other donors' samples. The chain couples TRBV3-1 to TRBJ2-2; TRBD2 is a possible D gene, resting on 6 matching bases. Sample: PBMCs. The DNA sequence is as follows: TGTGCCGTAGGGGACTTTTCGAACACCGGGGAGCTGTTTTTT. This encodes CAVGDFSNTGELFF.